What follows are 20 T cell receptor beta chains derived from one specimen sequenced in a study of blood T cell repertoires in COVID-19. Profiled with immunoSEQ multiplex PCR; TCRdb holds only in-frame clones, not every one. The table lists 55,000 to 65,000 clones, 70% to 90% of them singletons, with approximately 4.3% in the top ten. The sequenced sample consisted of peripheral blood. These receptors were obtained from a man aged 55 to 70 with acute or convalescent COVID-19.

The chain links TRBV2 to TRBJ2-7; D possibly corresponds to TRBD1 (5 bases). Germline V gene lookup returns CDR1 SNHLY and CDR2 FYNNEI. V lost 5 bases and J lost 5, with 13 bases in between. CDR3 length equals 13 residues. CDR3 residues: CASSSWQGDEQYF. The DNA of the CDR3 is TGTGCCAGCAGTTCCTGGCAGGGTGACGAGCAGTACTTC. The whole variable domain, remainder taken from reference TRBV2 and TRBJ2-7, is EPEVTQTPSHQVTQMGQEVILRCVPISNHLYFYWYRQILGQKVEFLVSFYNNEISEKSEIFDDQFSVERPDGSNFTLKIRSTKLEDSAMYFCASSSWQGDEQYFGPGTRLTVT.

This chain uses TRBV11-2 with TRBJ2-7; D might be TRBD1 (5 bases). Trimming shortened V by 1 base and J by 2 bases, and 12 bases separated the two germline ends. The germline gives CDR1 SGHAT, CDR2 FQNNGV. There are 15 residues in the CDR3. The CDR3 bases are TGTGCCAGCAGCTTAGGGGGCAGTAATCCCTACGAGCAGTACTTC. It translates to CASSLGGSNPYEQYF.

This clone came up many times. The chain employs TRBV4-1 and TRBJ2-7; 9 bases line up with TRBD1. The trim removed 4 bases at V and 3 bases at J, leaving 13 bases unmatched. This CDR3 spans 17 amino acids. The V gene's germline CDR1 is MGHRA and CDR2 YSYEKL. CDR3 in DNA: TGCGCCAGCAGCCGCCCCTGGGGGGACAGGGTCCGCTACGAGCAGTACTTC. Translation: CASSRPWGDRVRYEQYF.

V usage is TRBV7-8 and J usage is TRBJ2-1, with D possibly TRBD1 on 6 matching bases. Germline loops: CDR1 SGHVS, CDR2 FQNEAQ. The CDR3 totals 12 residues. Trimming took off 8 bases at V and 4 bases at J, with 9 bases between the two ends. The CDR3 reads CASGDIYNEQFF. Written as DNA, the CDR3 is TGTGCCAGCGGGGACATTTACAATGAGCAGTTCTTC.

The V call is TRBV5-4, the J call TRBJ2-5; 9 bases agree with TRBD1. This CDR3 has 15 residues. Germline V gene lookup returns CDR1 SGHNT and CDR2 YYREEE (reference sequence). Unmatched junction bases numbered 5, after V lost 0 bases and J lost 5 bases. In DNA, the CDR3 is TGTGCCAGCAGCTTGGGGGGACAGGGCGGGGAGACCCAGTACTTC. Translation: CASSLGGQGGETQYF.

This clone was seen only a few times. The chain joins TRBV7-8 to TRBJ1-5, with D hard to call. The CDR3 is 15 amino acids. Per germline, CDR1 SGHVS and CDR2 FQNEAQ. V was trimmed by 4 bases and J by 0 bases, leaving 10 bases between them. CDR3 residues: CASSSAAYSNQPQHF. The DNA for the CDR3 is TGTGCCAGCAGCTCCGCGGCCTATAGCAATCAGCCCCAGCATTTT. The full variable domain, in which reference TRBV7-8 and TRBJ1-5 provide the parts outside the CDR3, is GAGVSQSPRYKVAKRGQDVALRCDPISGHVSLFWYQQALGQGPEFLTYFQNEAQLDKSGLPSDRFFAERPEGSVSTLKIQRTQQEDSAVYLCASSSAAYSNQPQHFGDGTRLSIL.

This clone was seen more than once but under ten times. The V gene is TRBV11-2, the J gene TRBJ2-3; D perhaps matches TRBD2 (5 bases). The CDR3 sequence is 16 residues long. Germline CDR1 reads SGHAT; CDR2 reads FQNNGV. V lost 3 bases, J lost 4 bases, and 17 bases lay in between. The CDR3 DNA is TGTGCCAGCAGCTTTGGGAGTCTACCCCAGGCAGATACGCAGTATTTT. This codes for CASSFGSLPQADTQYF.

The chain has TRBV11-3 and TRBJ2-1; D is unclear. The CDR3 contains 14 residues. Trimming removed 4 bases at V and 5 bases at J, with 12 bases between. Germline V lookup: CDR1 SGHNT, CDR2 YENEEA. The CDR3 region has the DNA TGTGCCAGCAGCTCTAGTTCTCTACACAATGAGCAGTTCTTC. Its translation is CASSSSSLHNEQFF.

CDR3: CASSRGQSGTGELFF. CDR3 in DNA: TGTGCCAGCAGCCGAGGACAGTCCGGCACCGGGGAGCTGTTTTTT. This chain links TRBV11-3 with TRBJ2-2, with D possibly TRBD1 on 6 matching bases. The CDR3 spans 15 residues. Germline loops: CDR1 SGHNT, CDR2 YENEEA. V was trimmed by 5 bases and J by 4 bases, leaving 14 bases between them.

This clone occurred a few times. The rearrangement joins TRBV27 to TRBJ1-3, with unresolved D. The ends were cut back, 3 bases at V and 0 bases at J, with 18 bases in the middle. This CDR3 region has 18 residues. Germline V gene sequence: CDR1 MNHEY, CDR2 SMNVEV (reference sequence). As DNA, the CDR3 is TGTGCCAGCAGTTTGCCCTGGCGGCGACTTAGCTCTGGAAACACCATATATTTT. This gives the protein CASSLPWRRLSSGNTIYF.

The rearrangement uses TRBV29-1 and TRBJ2-3; maybe TRBD2 (6 bases). CDR3 length: 13 amino acids. In germline, CDR1 is SQVTM, CDR2 ANQGSEA. V was shortened by 7 bases and J by 1 base, with 12 bases between the two germline ends. This CDR3 reads CSAEGGGTDTQYF. DNA for the CDR3: TGCAGCGCAGAAGGCGGGGGCACAGATACGCAGTATTTT.

CDR3 sequence reads: CASMMGGVTEAFF. CDR3 nucleotides: TGTGCCAGCATGATGGGGGGGGTCACTGAAGCTTTCTTT. V gene TRBV3-1 (or the pseudogene TRBV3-2) combines with J gene TRBJ1-1; TRBD1 might be the D (5 bases). V shed 7 bases and J shed 4 bases, with 13 bases lying between them. Germline-derived CDR1 and CDR2 are LGHDT and YNNKEL (reference sequence). CDR3 size: 13 residues.

V gene TRBV5-8 combines with J gene TRBJ2-2; weak D call: TRBD1 (7 bases). Trimming stripped 5 bases from V and 6 bases from J, with 14 bases between. The germline V gene has CDR1 SGHTS and CDR2 YDEGEE. The CDR3 runs to 14 residues. The DNA for the CDR3 is TGTGCCAGCAGGACAGGGACTCGTTCCGGGGAGCTGTTTTTT. It yields the protein CASRTGTRSGELFF.

The CDR3 loop is CASSQFGGPRANVLTF. The CDR3 bases are TGTGCCAGCAGCCAATTTGGGGGCCCTAGGGCCAACGTCCTGACTTTC. The chain uses TRBV16 and TRBJ2-6; D might be TRBD1 (6 bases). The germline gives CDR1 KGHSY, CDR2 FQNENV. Trimming removed 1 base from V and 5 bases from J, with 12 bases in between. This CDR3 is built from 16 residues.

The chain carries TRBV28 and TRBJ2-2; the match to TRBD2 covers 12 bases. The CDR3 totals 22 residues. Germline loops: CDR1 MDHEN, CDR2 SYDVKM. V lost 5 bases and J lost 3; bases outside the gene matches: 22. CDR3 sequence (DNA): TGTGCCAGCAGTCCGCCAACCCTCAGACTAGCGGGAGTTGGCTTGCACACCGGGGAGCTGTTTTTT. It yields the protein CASSPPTLRLAGVGLHTGELFF. Full variable domain (remainder filled in from reference TRBV28 and TRBJ2-2): DVKVTQSSRYLVKRTGEKVFLECVQDMDHENMFWYRQDPGLGLRLIYFSYDVKMKEKGDIPEGYSVSREKKERFSLILESASTNQTSMYLCASSPPTLRLAGVGLHTGELFFGEGSRLTVL.

The chain joins TRBV7-2 to TRBJ2-1, with a tentative D call TRBD2 (5 bases). There are 14 residues in the CDR3. Germline assignment: CDR1 SGHTA and CDR2 FQGNSA. V gave up 5 bases and J gave up 7 bases, with 15 bases separating them. The CDR3 region has the DNA TGTGCCAGCAGCACCCCTCGAAGAGGGAATGAGCAGTTCTTC. Protein product: CASSTPRRGNEQFF.

This chain connects TRBV24-1 to TRBJ2-1; 14 nucleotides line up with TRBD2. V lost 3 bases to trimming and J lost 1 base; unmatched junction nucleotides: 7. The CDR3 is made up of 19 amino acids. CDR1 is KGHDR, CDR2 SFDVKD, per germline. Here the CDR3 DNA reads TGTGCCACCAGTGATCCCGGGACTAGCGGGAGTGGGTCCTACAATGAGCAGTTCTTC. It codes for CATSDPGTSGSGSYNEQFF.

The chain has TRBV20-1 and TRBJ2-2; the D is unclear. Germline V gives CDR1 DFQATT, CDR2 SNEGSKA (reference sequence). Between the trimmed V and J ends, which lost 6 bases and 6 bases, there was a span of 8 bases. CDR3 length: 11 residues. CDR3 coding DNA: TGCAGTGCCGACCTAGCCGGGGAGCTGTTTTTT. It codes for CSADLAGELFF.

The rearrangement uses TRBV6-5 and TRBJ2-1; 9 nucleotides match TRBD2. The V gene's germline CDR1 is MNHEY and CDR2 SVGAGI. The V and J ends lost 4 bases and 6 bases, in that order; junction bases with no gene match: 7. CDR3 length equals 15 residues. In DNA form, the CDR3 reads TGTGCCAGCAGTTCCCTCCTACTAGCGGGCAATGAGCAGTTCTTC. Its protein product is CASSSLLLAGNEQFF.

J is TRBJ1-4 and V is TRBV7-9, with D maybe TRBD1 (5 bases). The V gene lost 1 base and the J gene lost 7 bases, with 22 bases spanning the gap. The CDR3 contains 18 residues. CDR1 is SEHNR and CDR2 is FQNEAQ in the germline V gene (reference sequence). The CDR3 DNA is TGTGCCAGCAGCTTAGGTCCGACCCAGGGAGGTTCGAGTGAAAAACTGTTTTTT. It codes for CASSLGPTQGGSSEKLFF.